This T cell receptor (beta chain) was sequenced during a study of human T cells and chemical hapten exposure (dated by TCRdb to 2020 to 2023). Some background on the complete study: For sensitization, 2% DPC in acetone was applied to a roughly 2 cm by roughly 2 cm area of upper inner arm skin. Alopecia areata with under or over 50% scalp involvement, alopecia totalis and alopecia universalis were represented in the patient cohort, which was mostly female. Weekly therapeutic DPC doses were additionally applied to the scalp of patients throughout the roughly 25-week study period. Around 29 alopecia patients provided blood for TCR sequencing at one to four time points (pre-sensitization, 2, 6 and 24 weeks). Patient blood was sampled pre-sensitization (week 0) and at 2, 6 and about 24 weeks after DPC sensitization. Patch testing was performed on the upper back with Finn chambers containing 0.01% DPC, and the patch tests were scored after 6 days according to International Contact Dermatitis Research Group standards. The study tracked peripheral blood TCR repertoire changes in vivo during primary and secondary sensitization to the hapten diphenylcyclopropenone (DPC) in alopecia patients. Libraries were combined into a pool for sequencing, and differences in TCR yield between samples came mainly from small differences in library volumes within the pool.

Library preparation employed RACE. The data were produced on a NextSeq 500. Library preparation attached unique molecular identifiers to individual cDNA molecules for quantitative, reproducible TCR counting. From each blood RNA sample, both TCR alpha and TCR beta chains were sequenced. Under the source paper's analysis protocol: A median of roughly 100,000 TCRs per sample was observed, with a range of roughly 20,000 to 750,000. V, J and CDR3 annotation of the TCR reads was carried out using the Decombinator software suite. To make PS versus PT1 abundance plots, every sample was subsampled to the same number of TCRs (28,000). Expanded TCRs were defined as absent before sensitization and observed at least eight times at the 2-week time point. Starting from the raw public reads, TCRdb applied fastp trimming at Q25, assembled clones with MiXCR and retained in-frame beta chains. CDR3 protein duplicates are merged, each entry listing the most common genes and DNA. In this record, the V and J calls reflect TCRdb's handling and not the investigators' own analysis. The sample has some 150,000 distinct CDR3 sequences on record, around 11% of them singletons. The top ten hold 1.2% to 1.5% of the sample.

This specimen's time point label, interpreted: patch test 2, 6 weeks after DPC sensitization. The treatment or condition label, read with the paper, signifies: therapeutic diphenylcyclopropenone sensitization with weekly scalp DPC. Blood at each patch-test visit was drawn before the patch test was applied. To be eligible, patients had to be aged 18 to 70, diagnosed with alopecia and judged suitable for DPC therapy, while pregnant patients were excluded. Total RNA was isolated from unfractionated whole blood collected in Tempus Blood RNA tubes. What the research found in general, with its limitations: After repeated subsampling, changes were observed in the strength of the expansion versus patch-test correlation and in the threshold at which the correlation became significant. DPC sensitization did not change the number of TCRs with a frequency above 1 in 1000, and there was no evidence of changes in global repertoire structure. Expanded TCRs formed significantly more large CDR3 similarity clusters than pre-sensitization or healthy control sets, consistent with antigen-driven responses. Alopecia, a presumed autoimmune disease, was present in all patients, so the immune response of the patients might differ from that of healthy individuals. A positive correlation was found between the number of PT1 expanded TCRs and patch test score, with significance reached at thresholds 8, 16 and 32 but not 4.

This clonotype was detected a few times. Its target antigen remains unknown. Per-base qualities were not stored, and no clone one base away is much larger. The source is a woman aged 50 to 60 with alopecia areata. Some clones in this sample may be carry-over from other donors' samples. Sequences were derived from whole blood, sampled in connection with sensitization to the hapten diphenylcyclopropenone (DPC).

The nucleotides read TGTGCCAGCAGCTTAAGTACGGGACAGGGGAATAGGGAGACCCAGTACTTC. This translates into CASSLSTGQGNRETQYF. The V gene is TRBV7-8 and the J gene is TRBJ2-5, with TRBD1 identical over 10 junction bases. V ends up 2 bases short and J 5 bases short, with an unmatched junction base count of 11. As encoded in the germline V gene, CDR1 is SGHVS while CDR2 is FQNEAQ. The CDR3 runs 17 amino acids, cysteine and phenylalanine included. The sequence is cut down to CDR3 DNA, 51 bases in frame from base 1.